This T cell receptor (beta chain) emerged from a study of cytomegalovirus exposure and HLA in healthy donors. Findings and caveats of the study: Among TCR sequences, most were rare, though some public TCRs appeared in many donors.

Libraries were prepared by immunoSEQ multiplex PCR; TCRdb keeps only in-frame clonotypes and omits some of them. The sample consists of some 190,000 clones, around nine tenths of them appearing once. With respect to this clone: The antigen is unknown.

The CDR3 runs 13 residues. The V gene's germline CDR1 is ENHRY and CDR2 SYGVKD. Trimming stripped 3 bases from V and 7 bases from J, with 11 bases between. Sequencing was carried out using PBMCs. This TCR was recovered from a man aged 30 to 39 in good health and CMV-seropositive. V usage is TRBV10-3 and J usage is TRBJ2-3, with no clear D. CDR3 in amino acids: CAISDPRQYTQYF. DNA for the CDR3: TGTGCCATCAGTGATCCAAGGCAATATACGCAGTATTTT.